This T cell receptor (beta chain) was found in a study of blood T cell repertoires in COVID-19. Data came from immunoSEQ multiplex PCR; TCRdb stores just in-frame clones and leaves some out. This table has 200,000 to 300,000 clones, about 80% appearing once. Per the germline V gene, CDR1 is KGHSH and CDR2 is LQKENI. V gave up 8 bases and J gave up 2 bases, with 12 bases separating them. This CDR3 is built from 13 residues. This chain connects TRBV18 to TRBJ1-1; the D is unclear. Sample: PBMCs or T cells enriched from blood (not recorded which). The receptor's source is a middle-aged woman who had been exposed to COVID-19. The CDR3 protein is CASHVSTNTEAFF. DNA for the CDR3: TGTGCCAGCCACGTCTCGACAAACACTGAAGCTTTCTTT.